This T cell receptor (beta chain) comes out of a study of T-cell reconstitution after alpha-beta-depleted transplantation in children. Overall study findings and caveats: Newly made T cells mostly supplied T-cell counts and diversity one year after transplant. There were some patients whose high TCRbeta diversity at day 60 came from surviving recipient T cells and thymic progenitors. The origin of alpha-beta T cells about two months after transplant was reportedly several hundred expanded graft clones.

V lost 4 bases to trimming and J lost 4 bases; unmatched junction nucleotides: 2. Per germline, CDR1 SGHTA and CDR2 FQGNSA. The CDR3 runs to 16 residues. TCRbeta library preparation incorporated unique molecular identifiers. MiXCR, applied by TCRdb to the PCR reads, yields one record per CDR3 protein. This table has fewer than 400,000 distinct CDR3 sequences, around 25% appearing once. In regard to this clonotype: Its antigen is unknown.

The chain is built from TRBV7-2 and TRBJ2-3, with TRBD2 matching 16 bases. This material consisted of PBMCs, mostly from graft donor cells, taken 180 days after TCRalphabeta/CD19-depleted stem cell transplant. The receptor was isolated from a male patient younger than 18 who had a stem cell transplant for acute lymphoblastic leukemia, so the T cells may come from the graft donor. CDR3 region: CASSWGLAGGSDTQYF. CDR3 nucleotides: TGTGCCAGCAGCTGGGGACTAGCGGGAGGGTCAGATACGCAGTATTTT.